This T cell receptor beta chain was retrieved from a study of blood T cells in healthy people across ages. This clonotype occurred a few times. Antigen: not known. Study outcomes and limitations: Naive and antigen-experienced cells were not separated, limiting conclusive comparison.

The CDR3 is made up of 13 amino acids. Per the germline V gene, CDR1 is SGHRS and CDR2 is YFSETQ. The germline V and J ends were trimmed by 7 bases and 3 bases, with 8 bases remaining between them. Together with a sample-barcoded 5' primer, a J-beta primer mix was included in a second PCR lasting about 6 to 11 cycles. MiXCR, run by TCRdb on the 5' RACE reads, gives a single entry per CDR3 protein. The table records just under 750,000 distinct CDR3 sequences, 22% of them present only once. The receptor was isolated from a man in his 70s in good health. The sequencing sample was made of blood. The chain employs TRBV5-1 and TRBJ1-6; possible D gene TRBD1, 6 bases. The CDR3 coding sequence is TGCGCCAGCCGGGACAACTATAATTCACCCCTCCACTTT. The encoded protein is CASRDNYNSPLHF.